These 27 T cell receptor beta chains were sequenced from one sample in a study of blood T cell repertoires in COVID-19. Profiled with immunoSEQ multiplex PCR; TCRdb holds only in-frame clones, not every one. The sample has about 60,000 clones, about 87% seen once. The sample taken for sequencing was peripheral blood. These TCRs come from a human donor with active COVID-19. The donor label of this sample is uncertain.

The rearrangement uses TRBV4-2 and TRBJ2-3; 9 nucleotides agree with TRBD2. The CDR3 runs to 17 residues. V gave up 0 bases and J gave up 7 bases; unmatched junction bases: 11. The germline gives CDR1 LGHNA, CDR2 YNFKEQ. The CDR3 DNA is TGTGCCAGCAGCCAAGAGGTTGCGGGGGGGCTCCTGAATACGCAGTATTTT. This gives the protein CASSQEVAGGLLNTQYF.

The chain joins TRBV7-2 to TRBJ2-7; tentatively, D is TRBD2 (5 bases). The germline V gene encodes CDR1 SGHTA and CDR2 FQGNSA. The V and J ends lost 3 bases and 3 bases respectively, with 9 bases between them. The CDR3 loop spans 13 amino acids. The chain's CDR3 is CASSLGRDYEQYF. CDR3 DNA: TGTGCCAGCAGCTTGGGCCGGGACTACGAGCAGTACTTC.

The rearrangement uses TRBV7-2 and TRBJ2-3; 8 bases map to TRBD2. CDR1 is SGHTA and CDR2 is FQGNSA in the germline V gene. The ends lost 5 bases at V and 6 bases at J; junction bases unmatched: 16. The CDR3 length is 17 residues. The CDR3 nucleotides read TGTGCCAGCAGCCCGAGCCGGAGTTCCGGGAGGGGGGATACGCAGTATTTT. It is translated as CASSPSRSSGRGDTQYF.

The rearrangement joins TRBV10-3 to TRBJ2-2, with 9 bases fitting TRBD2. Trimming cost V 0 bases and J 5 bases; bases outside gene matches: 1. The CDR3 spans 15 residues. Germline CDR1 reads ENHRY; CDR2 reads SYGVKD. CDR3 residues: CAISESSGRTGELFF. CDR3 DNA sequence: TGTGCCATCAGTGAGTCAAGCGGGAGGACCGGGGAGCTGTTTTTT.

V is TRBV9 and J is TRBJ1-2; D is perhaps TRBD1 (6 bases). V was cut by 0 bases and J by 2 bases, with 8 bases left in between. The CDR3 spans 14 residues. The germline gives CDR1 SGDLS, CDR2 YYNGEE. CDR3 nucleotides: TGTGCCAGCAGCGTAGAGCAGGGGAACTATGGCTACACCTTC. Translated: CASSVEQGNYGYTF.

The chain couples TRBV6-5 to TRBJ2-7; a weak D match, TRBD1 (6 bases). This CDR3 is built from 14 residues. Trimming removed 6 bases from V and 0 bases from J, with 12 bases in between. Germline CDR1 reads MNHEY; CDR2 reads SVGAGI. The CDR3 sequence: CASSLGTPSYEQYF. CDR3 nucleotides: TGTGCCAGCAGCCTAGGGACACCCTCCTACGAGCAGTACTTC.

The chain combines TRBV7-2 with TRBJ2-5, with TRBD2 matching 7 bases. The V and J ends lost 6 bases and 2 bases, in that order; junction bases with no gene match: 6. CDR1 and CDR2 from the germline V gene are SGHTA and FQGNSA. The CDR3 extends over 14 amino acids. CDR3 residues: CASSSRREQETQYF. The CDR3 DNA sequence: TGTGCCAGCAGTTCGAGGCGGGAGCAAGAGACCCAGTACTTC.

The chain links TRBV30 to TRBJ1-5, with no clear D. Trimming took off 2 bases at V and 1 base at J, with 12 bases between the two ends. CDR3 length equals 15 residues. Germline lookup yields CDR1 GTSNPN and CDR2 SVGIG (reference sequence). The CDR3 nucleotides read TGTGCCTGGAGTAGCCCCTGGGCAAGCAATCAGCCCCAGCATTTT. It codes for CAWSSPWASNQPQHF.

The chain combines TRBV7-2 with TRBJ1-6; maybe TRBD1 (6 bases). Trimming took 5 bases from V and 0 from J, leaving 14 bases between them. Germline V gives CDR1 SGHTA, CDR2 FQGNSA. The CDR3 is 17 amino acids. The CDR3 spells CASSPLGASSYNSPLHF. DNA for the CDR3: TGTGCCAGCAGCCCCTTGGGGGCGAGCTCCTATAATTCACCCCTCCACTTT.

The CDR3 reads CASSLAVGNQPQHF. The CDR3 DNA reads TGTGCCAGCAGCTTAGCGGTCGGGAATCAGCCCCAGCATTTT. The J gene is TRBJ1-5, the V gene TRBV7-8; no clear D. V was clipped by 0 bases and J by 4 bases, with 7 bases between them. This CDR3 spans 14 amino acids. The V gene's germline CDR1 is SGHVS and CDR2 FQNEAQ.

The V and J genes are TRBV15 and TRBJ2-1; 7 bases are shared with TRBD2. After removal of 2 bases from V and 6 bases from J, the junction contained 7 bases not matched to a gene. CDR1 is LNHNV and CDR2 is YYDKDF in the germline V gene (reference sequence). The CDR3 sequence is 15 residues long. DNA for the CDR3: TGTGCCACCAGCAGATTAGCGGGCCCCTCCAATGAGCAGTTCTTC. Its translation is CATSRLAGPSNEQFF.

This clone has a single count. The gene calls are TRBV5-4 and TRBJ2-3; D gene uncertain. The CDR3 is 14 amino acids. The germline V gene has CDR1 SGHNT and CDR2 YYREEE (reference sequence). Deletions cut 0 bases from V and 0 bases from J, with 5 bases between. CDR3 sequence (DNA): TGTGCCAGCAGCTTGGGTAGCAGCACAGATACGCAGTATTTT. Its translation is CASSLGSSTDTQYF.

The V call is TRBV7-2, the J call TRBJ2-7; D not resolved. Deletions cut 3 bases from V and 3 bases from J, with 3 bases between. Germline CDR1 and CDR2: SGHTA and FQGNSA. This CDR3 is 11 amino acids long. CDR3 residues: CASSFVYEQYF. CDR3 in DNA: TGTGCCAGCAGCTTCGTCTACGAGCAGTACTTC.

On this clone itself: Germline is not matched at one junction end, which may reflect a read error. This sequence joins TRBV27 and TRBJ2-2; D is unclear. This CDR3 has 13 residues. Germline V gene lookup returns CDR1 MNHEY and CDR2 SMNVEV (reference sequence). The CDR3 reads CASSLQNTRELFF. Here the CDR3 DNA reads TGTGCCAGCAGTTTACAAAACACCAGGGAGCTGTTTTTT.

The chain couples TRBV6-4 to TRBJ2-5; D is undetermined. Germline V gene data show CDR1 as MRHNA and CDR2 as SNTAGT. V lost 6 bases and J 5 bases, leaving 13 bases between the germline ends. This CDR3 has 13 residues. CDR3 protein: CASRPDGQETQYF. Here the CDR3 DNA reads TGTGCCAGCAGGCCGGATGGGCAGGAGACCCAGTACTTC.

The chain uses TRBV5-1 and TRBJ1-2, with 9 positions matching TRBD1. From germline, CDR1 is SGHRS and CDR2 YFSETQ. The junction had 6 bases not matched to a gene; V was cut back by 2 bases and J by 1 base. This CDR3 is built from 16 residues. CDR3 in amino acids: CASSLDYRGLNYGYTF. CDR3 DNA: TGCGCCAGCAGCTTAGACTACAGGGGGCTTAACTATGGCTACACCTTC.

The chain uses TRBV5-5 and TRBJ2-3; 12 bases are shared with TRBD2. J gave up 2 bases and V 4 bases, and 11 bases lay outside the gene matches. CDR1 is SGHKS, CDR2 YYEKEE, per germline (reference sequence). The CDR3 is 18 residues long. The CDR3 region is CASSGPPLAGGDTDTQYF. The CDR3 DNA follows: TGTGCCAGCAGCGGACCGCCACTAGCGGGGGGCGACACAGATACGCAGTATTTT.

This chain joins TRBV3-1 (or the pseudogene TRBV3-2) and TRBJ2-2; TRBD2 might be the D (5 bases). Germline-derived CDR1 and CDR2 are LGHDT and YNNKEL (reference sequence). Between the trimmed V and J ends, which lost 5 bases and 4 bases, there was a span of 8 bases. The CDR3 extends over 13 amino acids. This CDR3 reads CASSAEGTGELFF. The CDR3 DNA is TGTGCCAGCAGCGCCGAGGGCACCGGGGAGCTGTTTTTT.

The chain carries TRBV7-6 and TRBJ2-3, with 7 bases fitting TRBD1. Germline assignment: CDR1 SGHVS and CDR2 FNYEAQ. V was clipped by 2 bases and J by 1 base; unmatched bases: 6. The CDR3 has 16 residues. CDR3 coding DNA: TGTGCCAGCAGCTTATCCTCTGGACAGGGCACAGATACGCAGTATTTT. Protein sequence: CASSLSSGQGTDTQYF.

J is TRBJ2-1 and V is TRBV6-1; D is uncertain. Per germline, CDR1 MNHNS and CDR2 SASEGT. The CDR3 covers 14 residues. Trimming left V 3 bases short and J 5 bases short, with 11 bases between. DNA for the CDR3: TGTGCCAGCAGTGAGACTCCAACGGACAATGAGCAGTTCTTC. Translating it yields CASSETPTDNEQFF.

This clone was counted only a few times. The gene calls are TRBV2 and TRBJ1-3; no definite D call. The germline V gene encodes CDR1 SNHLY and CDR2 FYNNEI. V lost 5 bases and J lost 0, with 11 bases in between. The CDR3 spans 15 residues. Written as DNA, the CDR3 is TGTGCCAGCAGTTCCCCCGGACTCTCTGGAAACACCATATATTTT. Its translation is CASSSPGLSGNTIYF.

This chain uses TRBV5-6 with TRBJ2-5; 14 nucleotides line up with TRBD2. V lost 0 bases and J lost 3; bases outside the gene matches: 4. The length of the CDR3 is 17 residues. CDR1 is SGHDT and CDR2 is YYEEEE in the germline V gene. The CDR3 DNA reads as TGTGCCAGCAGCTTGGGACTAGCGGGAGGGCCCAAAGAGACCCAGTACTTC. It is translated as CASSLGLAGGPKETQYF. Variable domain in full (rest from reference TRBV5-6 and TRBJ2-5): DAGVTQSPTHLIKTRGQQVTLRCSPKSGHDTVSWYQQALGQGPQFIFQYYEEEERQRGNFPDRFSGHQFPNYSSELNVNALLLGDSALYLCASSLGLAGGPKETQYFGPGTRLLVL.

V and J are TRBV7-3 and TRBJ2-5; D is perhaps TRBD1 (5 bases). The CDR3 is 15 residues long. Trimming shortened V by 3 bases and J by 2 bases, and 13 bases separated the two germline ends. The germline CDR1 and CDR2 sequences are SGHTA and FQGTGA. The CDR3 loop reads CASSFQGSTQETQYF. CDR3 bases: TGTGCCAGCAGCTTTCAGGGCAGCACACAAGAGACCCAGTACTTC.

This chain uses TRBV9 with TRBJ2-2, with 7 bases aligning to TRBD2. Germline CDR1 is SGDLS and CDR2 is YYNGEE. This CDR3 is 16 amino acids long. With 3 bases clipped from V and 0 bases from J, the junction kept 5 bases outside the gene matches. DNA of the CDR3: TGTGCCAGCAGCGGCGCTAGCGGAGCGAACACCGGGGAGCTGTTTTTT. It yields the protein CASSGASGANTGELFF. The variable domain in full, completed from reference TRBV9 and TRBJ2-2, reads DSGVTQTPKHLITATGQRVTLRCSPRSGDLSVYWYQQSLDQGLQFLIQYYNGEERAKGNILERFSAQQFPDLHSELNLSSLELGDSALYFCASSGASGANTGELFFGEGSRLTVL.

This clone was picked up one time. The chain recombines TRBV30 with TRBJ1-2; TRBD1 agrees at 8 bases. The CDR3 is 14 residues long. The germline V gene has CDR1 GTSNPN and CDR2 SVGIG (reference sequence). The J segment lost 7 bases and the V segment lost 4 bases, leaving 11 bases of the junction unmatched. CDR3 loop: CAWNPTGASGGYTF. The CDR3 nucleotides are TGTGCCTGGAACCCGACAGGGGCGTCGGGTGGCTACACCTTC.

The J gene is TRBJ1-2, the V gene TRBV20-1; D is undetermined. The V end was cut by 1 base, the J end by 5 bases, with 5 bases between. The germline V gene has CDR1 DFQATT and CDR2 SNEGSKA (reference sequence). This CDR3 spans 11 amino acids. The CDR3 bases are TGCAGTGCTAGAGGAGGTTATGGCTACACCTTC. Protein: CSARGGYGYTF.

V usage is TRBV5-1 and J usage is TRBJ2-1, with TRBD2 matching 10 bases. Per germline, CDR1 SGHRS and CDR2 YFSETQ. The CDR3 is made up of 14 amino acids. Trimming cost V 3 bases and J 3 bases; bases outside gene matches: 0. The CDR3: CASSSSGSYNEQFF. For the CDR3, the DNA is TGCGCCAGCAGCTCTAGCGGGAGCTACAATGAGCAGTTCTTC.